Shown below are 19 T cell receptor beta chains from a single sample sequenced in a study of identifying expanded T cells in peripheral blood. The table came from immunoSEQ multiplex PCR; TCRdb's copy has only in-frame clones and leaves some out. The table has 91,000 or so clones, approximately 91% seen once. Sequenced material: blood. These receptors were obtained from a person aged 18 to 70 in good health.

This chain connects TRBV23-1 to TRBJ1-5; D gene uncertain. TRBV23-1 is given ORF status, its function remaining uncertain. V was trimmed by 6 bases and J by 0 bases, leaving 15 bases between them. CDR3 length: 16 amino acids. CDR3 coding DNA: TGCGCCAGCAGACCCGGACGTGACTATAGCAATCAGCCCCAGCATTTT. This sequence encodes CASRPGRDYSNQPQHF.

The gene calls are TRBV11-1 and TRBJ2-3; D might be TRBD1 (5 bases). Trimming stripped 5 bases from V and 2 bases from J, with 20 bases between. Germline CDR1 SGHAT, CDR2 FQDESV (reference sequence). CDR3 length: 17 residues. CDR3 region: CASSAGQAVRITDTQYF. The CDR3 DNA reads as TGTGCCAGCAGCGCAGGACAAGCCGTAAGGATCACAGATACGCAGTATTTT.

The V and J genes are TRBV28 and TRBJ1-5; D gene uncertain. V was shortened by 5 bases and J by 2 bases, with 4 bases between the two germline ends. The CDR3 covers 12 residues. Germline loops: CDR1 MDHEN, CDR2 SYDVKM. The CDR3 loop is CASSQGNQPQHF. The CDR3 DNA follows: TGTGCCAGCAGTCAAGGCAATCAGCCCCAGCATTTT.

V and J are TRBV9 and TRBJ1-2; the D gene is possibly TRBD1 (5 bases). CDR1 is SGDLS, CDR2 YYNGEE, per germline. The CDR3 runs to 13 residues. With 0 bases removed from V and 3 bases from J, the gap between germline ends came to 6 bases. The CDR3 DNA is TGTGCCAGCAGCGTAGGGGGGGACTATGGCTACACCTTC. Its protein product is CASSVGGDYGYTF.

This chain uses TRBV2 with TRBJ1-4; 12 bases are shared with TRBD1. Trimming at V came to 8 bases and at J to 8 bases, leaving 3 bases not matched to a gene. The CDR3 consists of 13 residues. The germline CDR1 and CDR2 sequences are SNHLY and FYNNEI. The CDR3 loop is CASSGTGGEKLFF. CDR3 coding DNA: TGTGCCAGCTCCGGGACAGGGGGCGAAAAACTGTTTTTT.

J is TRBJ1-4 and V is TRBV7-6, with 8 bases matching TRBD1. V shed 1 base and J 1 base; nucleotides not matched to a gene: 2. Germline CDR1 reads SGHVS; CDR2 reads FNYEAQ. The CDR3 is made up of 16 amino acids. The CDR3 DNA reads TGTGCCAGCAGCTTAGGGACAGGGCAAACTAATGAAAAACTGTTTTTT. Its protein is CASSLGTGQTNEKLFF.

On this clone: Other DNA sequences from this sample encode an identical CDR3 as well. This rearrangement joins TRBV15 to TRBJ2-7, with TRBD2 matching over 7 bases. With 0 bases clipped from V and 0 bases from J, the junction kept 2 bases outside the gene matches. CDR3 length: 15 amino acids. The germline V gene has CDR1 LNHNV and CDR2 YYDKDF (reference sequence). The CDR3 here is CATSRDGGGSYEQYF. In DNA form, the CDR3 reads TGTGCCACCAGCAGAGATGGGGGGGGCTCCTACGAGCAGTACTTC.

The chain couples TRBV15 to TRBJ2-2, with D perhaps matching TRBD1 or TRBD2 (5 bases each). CDR3 length: 15 residues. The V end was cut by 0 bases, the J end by 5 bases, with 10 bases between. Per germline, CDR1 LNHNV and CDR2 YYDKDF (reference sequence). CDR3 sequence (DNA): TGTGCCACCAGCAGAGAGAGGGGCCGTACCGGGGAGCTGTTTTTT. Translation gives CATSRERGRTGELFF.

The V call is TRBV27, the J call TRBJ2-1; no firm D call. V was clipped by 2 bases and J by 5 bases, with 10 bases between them. The germline gives CDR1 MNHEY, CDR2 SMNVEV (reference sequence). The CDR3 contains 14 residues. Written as DNA, the CDR3 is TGTGCCAGCAGTTTAACCCTAGGAAACAATGAGCAGTTCTTC. This encodes CASSLTLGNNEQFF.

The V call is TRBV4-1, the J call TRBJ1-1; TRBD1 agrees at 10 bases. The CDR3 length is 14 residues. Looked up from germline, CDR1 is MGHRA and CDR2 is YSYEKL. Trimming removed 3 bases from V and 8 bases from J; junction bases left unmatched: 6. DNA for the CDR3: TGCGCCAGCAGCCACCCGGGACAGGGGTTCGAAGCTTTCTTT. This gives the protein CASSHPGQGFEAFF.

The chain joins TRBV7-9 to TRBJ2-2; a possible D gene is TRBD2 (5 bases). The CDR3 runs 15 residues. The V end was cut by 3 bases, the J end by 4 bases, with 12 bases between. Germline V gene lookup returns CDR1 SEHNR and CDR2 FQNEAQ (reference sequence). In nucleotides, the CDR3 is TGTGCCAGCAGCTTTTATGAGCGGCCCACCGGGGAGCTGTTTTTT. It specifies CASSFYERPTGELFF. The full variable domain, completed using reference TRBV7-9 and TRBJ2-2, is DTGVSQNPRHKITKRGQNVTFRCDPISEHNRLYWYRQTLGQGPEFLTYFQNEAQLEKSRLLSDRFSAERPKGSFSTLEIQRTEQGDSAMYLCASSFYERPTGELFFGEGSRLTVL.

J is TRBJ2-3 and V is TRBV29-1; D ambiguous. Per the germline V gene, CDR1 is SQVTM and CDR2 is ANQGSEA. The CDR3 length is 13 residues. V lost 4 bases, J lost 0 bases, and 8 bases lay in between. CDR3 sequence: CSVAGQSTDTQYF. In nucleotides, the CDR3 is TGCAGCGTTGCGGGTCAGAGCACAGATACGCAGTATTTT.

V gene TRBV7-9 combines with J gene TRBJ2-5; no definite D call. The CDR3 has 15 amino acids. Germline CDR1 reads SEHNR; CDR2 reads FQNEAQ (reference sequence). V dropped 4 bases and J dropped 1 base, with 13 bases sitting between them. CDR3 coding DNA: TGTGCCAGCAGCTCCAACCGCGAGAGCCAAGAGACCCAGTACTTC. It specifies CASSSNRESQETQYF.

This chain's CDR3 is CATSRERGEGPASEQFF. The CDR3 DNA sequence: TGTGCCACCAGCAGAGAACGGGGGGAGGGCCCAGCCTCGGAGCAGTTCTTC. The V gene is TRBV15, the J gene TRBJ2-1; 7 bases are shared with TRBD2. The V segment lost 0 bases and the J segment 10 bases; nucleotides outside the gene matches: 15. CDR3 size: 17 residues. Germline-derived CDR1 and CDR2 are LNHNV and YYDKDF (reference sequence).

The chain combines TRBV6-1 with TRBJ2-3; no reliable D call. V shed 1 base and J shed 2 bases, with 10 bases lying between them. CDR3 length equals 15 residues. Germline values: CDR1 MNHNS, CDR2 SASEGT. The CDR3 nucleotides are TGTGCCAGCAGTGAAGGTAGCCAAGTCACAGATACGCAGTATTTT. Its protein product is CASSEGSQVTDTQYF.

The chain links TRBV21-1 to TRBJ1-4; the table names TRBD1, a call not compared with the DNA. TRBV21-1 is termed a pseudogene. CDR3 length equals 15 residues. In DNA form, the CDR3 reads TGTGCCAGCAGCAGCCAACCCGGACAGGATGAAAAACTGTTTTTT. Its protein product is CASSSQPGQDEKLFF.

CDR3 sequence (DNA): TGTGCCAGCAGCGTAGACGGGGCGCCTCAAGAGACCCAGTACTTC. It is translated as CASSVDGAPQETQYF. V usage is TRBV9 and J usage is TRBJ2-5; either TRBD1 or TRBD2 may supply D (5 bases each). CDR1 SGDLS and CDR2 YYNGEE come from the germline V gene. The CDR3 covers 15 residues. V was clipped by 0 bases and J by 2 bases, with 11 bases between them. Filled out from reference TRBV9 and TRBJ2-5, the complete variable domain reads DSGVTQTPKHLITATGQRVTLRCSPRSGDLSVYWYQQSLDQGLQFLIQYYNGEERAKGNILERFSAQQFPDLHSELNLSSLELGDSALYFCASSVDGAPQETQYFGPGTRLLVL.

The CDR3 nucleotides are TGTGCCAGCAGCTTATCGAACGGGGGTAGCACAGATACGCAGTATTTT. Translated, it gives CASSLSNGGSTDTQYF. V gene TRBV5-4 combines with J gene TRBJ2-3; possibly TRBD2 for D (6 bases). The CDR3 extends over 16 amino acids. The V end lost 2 bases, the J end lost 0 bases, and 13 bases lay between the germline ends. Germline V gene lookup returns CDR1 SGHNT and CDR2 YYREEE (reference sequence).

The V and J genes are TRBV5-4 and TRBJ1-4, with D possibly being TRBD1 (5 bases). The germline gives CDR1 SGHNT, CDR2 YYREEE (reference sequence). The V end lost 4 bases, the J end lost 5 bases, and 12 bases lay between the germline ends. The CDR3 runs 14 residues. CDR3 residues: CASSTDIMNEKLFF. The CDR3 DNA is TGTGCCAGCAGCACGGACATAATGAATGAAAAACTGTTTTTT.